The next 6 T cell receptor beta chains were all read from a single sample in a study of control samples from healthy donors and cancer patients. Assay: immunoSEQ multiplex PCR; the TCRdb copy retains only in-frame clones and omits some. The table lists approximately 58,000 clones, about 89% of them singletons. Material: PBMCs. The receptors shown here come from a woman aged 55-70 years with lung cancer.

This clone is labeled as medium-sized (0.01 to 0.1%). The V and J genes are TRBV19 and TRBJ1-5; D remains unclear. Germline CDR1 reads LNHDA; CDR2 reads SQIVND (reference sequence). The V and J ends lost 1 base and 7 bases respectively, with 17 bases between them. This CDR3 has 16 residues. CDR3 sequence (DNA): TGTGCCAGTAGTATAGTTCCACAGTCAAACTTACAGCCCCAGCATTTT. As protein: CASSIVPQSNLQPQHF.

The chain employs TRBV7-2 and TRBJ2-7; a possible D gene is TRBD2 (5 bases). Trimming removed 5 bases from V and 0 bases from J, with 14 bases in between. The CDR3 contains 15 residues. Germline V CDR1 and CDR2: SGHTA, FQGNSA. This CDR3 is CASSQGLLSSYEQYF. Written as DNA, the CDR3 is TGTGCCAGCAGCCAAGGACTTTTGAGCTCCTACGAGCAGTACTTC.

The V and J genes are TRBV9 and TRBJ1-2; 8 bases map to TRBD1. V gave up 0 bases and J gave up 2 bases; unmatched junction bases: 0. Germline assignment: CDR1 SGDLS and CDR2 YYNGEE. The CDR3 loop spans 14 amino acids. The CDR3 DNA is TGTGCCAGCAGCGTAGGGACAGGGAACTATGGCTACACCTTC. It encodes CASSVGTGNYGYTF.

The chain employs TRBV5-5 and TRBJ1-1, with D unresolved. From germline, CDR1 is SGHKS and CDR2 YYEKEE (reference sequence). The CDR3 is 16 amino acids. Trimming removed 4 bases from V and 4 bases from J, with 20 bases in between. In nucleotides, the CDR3 is TGTGCCAGCAGCCAGTATTGGGGAGGCGTCGCCACTGAAGCTTTCTTT. Translation: CASSQYWGGVATEAFF.

This sequence joins TRBV3-1 (or the pseudogene TRBV3-2) and TRBJ2-7; no clear D. Germline assignment: CDR1 LGHDT and CDR2 YNNKEL (reference sequence). The CDR3 is 14 residues long. V was clipped by 1 base and J by 7 bases, with 14 bases between them. DNA of the CDR3: TGTGCCAGCAGCCAAGGCTTAGGTCGCCGAGAGCAGTACTTC. Its translation is CASSQGLGRREQYF.

J is TRBJ1-2 and V is TRBV29-1, with a tentative D call TRBD1 (5 bases). This CDR3 spans 12 amino acids. In germline, CDR1 is SQVTM, CDR2 ANQGSEA. Trimming stripped 8 bases from V and 6 bases from J, with 16 bases between. CDR3 in amino acids: CSTRDGLNGYTF. CDR3 nucleotides: TGCAGCACCCGGGACGGCTTAAATGGCTACACCTTC.